The clone carrying this TCR beta chain has a handful of counts. The target antigen is unknown. Unique molecular identifiers were present on the cDNA, and a universal primer site came from template switching. TCRdb called the 5' RACE reads again in MiXCR, with one record for every CDR3 protein. The sample holds 350,000 or so distinct CDR3 sequences; approximately 9.1% are singletons and the top ten take approximately 8.9%. This sample was taken from a study of identical twins. Overall study results and limits: Excess twin sharing in beta out-of-frame sequences was weaker. In cord blood, abundant beta clonotypes had fewer insertions; memory showed no trend. Twin pairs' shared out-of-frame alpha sequences were enriched in low generation probability.

The sequence came from a woman aged 45-65 years in good health. Material for sequencing was naive T cells sorted from blood.

The CDR3 DNA reads as TGCAGTGCTAGTGGTCCCCTTCAAGAGACCCAGTACTTC. It translates to CSASGPLQETQYF. J is TRBJ2-5 and V is TRBV20-1, with D uncertain. V lost 3 bases and J 2 bases, leaving 10 bases between the germline ends. The CDR3 covers 13 residues. Looked up from germline, CDR1 is DFQATT and CDR2 is SNEGSKA (reference sequence).